The clone carrying this T cell receptor beta chain was seen a few times. Trimming at V came to 5 bases and at J to 9 bases, leaving 19 bases not matched to a gene. The CDR3 runs 18 residues. Germline CDR1 LGHNA, CDR2 YNFKEQ. The data were obtained in a study of blood T cell repertoires in COVID-19. Study-level information: COVID-19 samples, acute and convalescent, were from the United States, Italy and Spain. The analysed material was cDNA or gDNA that came from T cells, B-cell-depleted T cells, or PBMCs.

Per the original methods: Reference gene primer amplification in the assay estimated nucleated cell counts. Profiled with immunoSEQ multiplex PCR; TCRdb holds only in-frame clones, not every one. D and trimming were read from the DNA, whereas the V and J calls and clone size are those reported in that table. This table has 140,000 or so clones, around 90% appearing once. Sequenced material: peripheral blood. The V call is TRBV4-2, the J call TRBJ1-3, with 10 bases matching TRBD1. The receptor was derived from a woman aged 50 to 60 with acute or convalescent COVID-19. The CDR3 DNA follows: TGTGCCAGCAGCACGCTGGCCGGGACAGGGGCAACGGTGGGCACCATATATTTT. Translated: CASSTLAGTGATVGTIYF.